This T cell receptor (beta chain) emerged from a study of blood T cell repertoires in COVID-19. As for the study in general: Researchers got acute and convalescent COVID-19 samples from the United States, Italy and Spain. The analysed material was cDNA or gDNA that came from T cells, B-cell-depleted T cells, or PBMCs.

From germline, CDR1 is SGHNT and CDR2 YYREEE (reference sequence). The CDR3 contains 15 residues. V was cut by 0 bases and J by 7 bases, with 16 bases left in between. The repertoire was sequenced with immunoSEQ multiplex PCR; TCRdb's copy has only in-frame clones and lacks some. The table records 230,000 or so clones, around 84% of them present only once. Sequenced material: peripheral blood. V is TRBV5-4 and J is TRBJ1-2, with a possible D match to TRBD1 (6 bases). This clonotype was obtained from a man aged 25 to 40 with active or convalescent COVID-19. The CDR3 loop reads CASSLAGRGGSGYTF. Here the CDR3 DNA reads TGTGCCAGCAGCTTGGCGGGCAGGGGAGGGTCTGGCTACACCTTC.